The T cell receptor beta chain under discussion was sequenced for a study of T cell responses to AZD1222 COVID-19 vaccine. The CDR3 spans 19 residues. The germline gives CDR1 MGHRA, CDR2 YSYEKL. Trimming took off 4 bases at V and 2 bases at J, with 21 bases between the two ends. Data came from immunoSEQ multiplex PCR; TCRdb stores just in-frame clones and leaves some out. The sample carries more than 85,000 clones, around 90% recorded once. V and J are TRBV4-1 and TRBJ2-6; the D gene is possibly TRBD2 (7 bases). The input for sequencing was peripheral blood, taken on day 0 of AZD1222 vaccination. This sequence was found in an adult in good health. CDR3 DNA sequence: TGCGCCAGCAGCCGGGACCTGGGGGGGCGAATAGCTGGGGCCAACGTCCTGACTTTC. It encodes CASSRDLGGRIAGANVLTF.